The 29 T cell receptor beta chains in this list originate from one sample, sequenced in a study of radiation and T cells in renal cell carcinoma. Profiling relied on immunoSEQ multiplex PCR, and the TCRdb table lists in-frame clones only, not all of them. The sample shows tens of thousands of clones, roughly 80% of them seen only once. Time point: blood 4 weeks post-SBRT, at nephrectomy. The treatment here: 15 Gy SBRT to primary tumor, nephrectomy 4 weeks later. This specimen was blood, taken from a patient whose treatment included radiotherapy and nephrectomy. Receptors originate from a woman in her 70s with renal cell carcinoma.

DNA for the CDR3: TGTGCCAGCAGTTACCACCTTACAGGGGGCGGCACAGATACGCAGTATTTT. Protein sequence: CASSYHLTGGGTDTQYF. This chain connects TRBV11-2 to TRBJ2-3; 9 positions match TRBD1. From germline, CDR1 is SGHAT and CDR2 FQNNGV. V shed 6 bases, J shed 1 base, and the junction held 11 bases outside the gene matches. This CDR3 is 17 amino acids long.

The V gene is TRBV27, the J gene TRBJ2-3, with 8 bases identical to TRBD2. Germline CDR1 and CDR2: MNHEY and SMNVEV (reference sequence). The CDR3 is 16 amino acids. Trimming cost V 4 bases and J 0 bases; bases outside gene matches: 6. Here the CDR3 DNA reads TGTGCCAGCAGTTGGACGGGAGGGTTTAGCACAGATACGCAGTATTTT. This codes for CASSWTGGFSTDTQYF.

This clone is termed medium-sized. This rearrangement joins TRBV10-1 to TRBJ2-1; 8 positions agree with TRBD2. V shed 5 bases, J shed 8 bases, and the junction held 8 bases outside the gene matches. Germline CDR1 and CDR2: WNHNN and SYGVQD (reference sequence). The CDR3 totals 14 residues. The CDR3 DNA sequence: TGCGCCAGCAGTCCGGGACTAGTACTGCATGAGCAGTTCTTC. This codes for CASSPGLVLHEQFF.

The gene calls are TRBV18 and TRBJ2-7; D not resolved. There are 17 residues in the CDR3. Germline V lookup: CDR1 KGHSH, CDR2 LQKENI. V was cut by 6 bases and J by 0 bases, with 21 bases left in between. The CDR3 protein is CASSPDGPKRSSYEQYF. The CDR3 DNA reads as TGTGCCAGCTCCCCGGACGGGCCAAAAAGAAGCTCCTACGAGCAGTACTTC.

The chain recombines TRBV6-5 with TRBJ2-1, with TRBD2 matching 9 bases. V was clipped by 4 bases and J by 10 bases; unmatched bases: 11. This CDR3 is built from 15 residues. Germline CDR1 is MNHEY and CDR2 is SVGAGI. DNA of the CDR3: TGTGCCAGCAGTTCTAGCGGGGAGGGAAGACGGGAGCAGTTCTTC. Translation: CASSSSGEGRREQFF.

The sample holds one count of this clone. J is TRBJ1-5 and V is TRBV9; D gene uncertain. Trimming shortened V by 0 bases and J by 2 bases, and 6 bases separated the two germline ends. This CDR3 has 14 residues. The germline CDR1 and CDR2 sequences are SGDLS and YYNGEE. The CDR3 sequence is CASSVDGRNQPQHF. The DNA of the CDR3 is TGTGCCAGCAGCGTAGATGGGCGCAATCAGCCCCAGCATTTT.

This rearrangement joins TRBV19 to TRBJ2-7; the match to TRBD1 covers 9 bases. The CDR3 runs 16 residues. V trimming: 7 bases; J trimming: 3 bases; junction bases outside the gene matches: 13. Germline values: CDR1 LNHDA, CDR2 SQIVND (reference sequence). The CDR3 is CASTNGPGQGVYEQYF. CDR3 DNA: TGTGCCAGTACCAATGGACCGGGACAGGGTGTCTACGAGCAGTACTTC.

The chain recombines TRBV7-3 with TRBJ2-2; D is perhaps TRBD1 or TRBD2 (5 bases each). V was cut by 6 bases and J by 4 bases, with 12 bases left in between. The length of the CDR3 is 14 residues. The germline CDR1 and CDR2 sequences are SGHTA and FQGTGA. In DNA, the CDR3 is TGTGCCAGCAGGCTACCTGGGGGCACCGGGGAGCTGTTTTTT. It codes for CASRLPGGTGELFF.

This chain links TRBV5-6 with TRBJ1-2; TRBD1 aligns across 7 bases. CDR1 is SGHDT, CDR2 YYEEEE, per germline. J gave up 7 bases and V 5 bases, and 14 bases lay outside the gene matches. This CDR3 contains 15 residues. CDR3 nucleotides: TGTGCCAGCAGTCAGACTCCGCGCTACAGGGGTGGCTACACCTTC. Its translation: CASSQTPRYRGGYTF.

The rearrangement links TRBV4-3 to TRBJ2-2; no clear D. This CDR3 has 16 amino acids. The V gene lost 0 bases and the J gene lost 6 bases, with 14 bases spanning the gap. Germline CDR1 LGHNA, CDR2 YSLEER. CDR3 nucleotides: TGCGCCAGCAGCCAAGATCAACGGTTCCACCCCGGGGAGCTGTTTTTT. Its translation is CASSQDQRFHPGELFF.

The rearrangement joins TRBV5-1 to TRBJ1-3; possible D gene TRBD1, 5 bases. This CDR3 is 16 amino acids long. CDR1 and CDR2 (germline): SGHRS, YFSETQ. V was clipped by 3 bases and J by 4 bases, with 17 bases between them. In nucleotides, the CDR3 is TGCGCCAGCAGCTGGAAATCCGGGACGCAGGGAAACACCATATATTTT. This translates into CASSWKSGTQGNTIYF.

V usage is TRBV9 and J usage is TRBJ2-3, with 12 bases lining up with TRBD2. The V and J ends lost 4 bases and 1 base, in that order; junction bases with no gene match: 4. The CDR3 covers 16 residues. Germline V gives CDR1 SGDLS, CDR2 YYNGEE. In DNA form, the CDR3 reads TGTGCCAGCAGCCCCCGGACTAGCGGGGGCACAGATACGCAGTATTTT. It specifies CASSPRTSGGTDTQYF.

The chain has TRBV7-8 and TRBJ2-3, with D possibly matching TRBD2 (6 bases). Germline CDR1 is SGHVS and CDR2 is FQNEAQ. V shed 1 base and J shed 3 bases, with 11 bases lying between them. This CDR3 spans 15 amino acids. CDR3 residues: CASSLDGGRTDTQYF. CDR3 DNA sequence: TGTGCCAGCAGCTTAGACGGGGGTAGGACAGATACGCAGTATTTT.

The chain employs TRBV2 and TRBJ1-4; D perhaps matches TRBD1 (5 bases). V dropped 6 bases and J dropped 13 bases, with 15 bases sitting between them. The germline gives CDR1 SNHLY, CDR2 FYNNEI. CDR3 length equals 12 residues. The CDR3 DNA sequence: TGTGCCAGCAGCTCGCCCGACAGAGGACTGTTTTTT. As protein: CASSSPDRGLFF.

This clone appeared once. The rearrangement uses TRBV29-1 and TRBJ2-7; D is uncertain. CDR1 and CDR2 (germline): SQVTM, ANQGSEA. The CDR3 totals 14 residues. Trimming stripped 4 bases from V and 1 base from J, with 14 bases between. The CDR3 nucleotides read TGCAGCGTTGTTGAACAGCAGGATTCCTACGAGCAGTACTTC. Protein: CSVVEQQDSYEQYF.

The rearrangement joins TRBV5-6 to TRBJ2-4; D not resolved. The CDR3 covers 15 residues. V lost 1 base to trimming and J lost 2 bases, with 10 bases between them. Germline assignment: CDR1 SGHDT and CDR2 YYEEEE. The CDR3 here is CASSLWQTTKNIQYF. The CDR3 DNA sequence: TGTGCCAGCAGCTTGTGGCAGACGACCAAAAACATTCAGTACTTC.

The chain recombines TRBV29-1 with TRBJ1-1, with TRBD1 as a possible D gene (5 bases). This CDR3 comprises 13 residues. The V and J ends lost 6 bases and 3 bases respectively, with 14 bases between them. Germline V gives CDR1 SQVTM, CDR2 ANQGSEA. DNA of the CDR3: TGCAGCGTAACCGGGACGGGGGACACTGAAGCTTTCTTT. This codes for CSVTGTGDTEAFF.

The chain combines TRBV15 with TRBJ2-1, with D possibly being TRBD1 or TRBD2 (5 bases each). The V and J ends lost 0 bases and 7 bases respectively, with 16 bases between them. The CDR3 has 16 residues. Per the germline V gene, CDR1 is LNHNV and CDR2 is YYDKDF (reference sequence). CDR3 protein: CATSRERGSISNEQFF. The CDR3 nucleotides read TGTGCCACCAGCAGAGAACGGGGCTCCATATCGAATGAGCAGTTCTTC.

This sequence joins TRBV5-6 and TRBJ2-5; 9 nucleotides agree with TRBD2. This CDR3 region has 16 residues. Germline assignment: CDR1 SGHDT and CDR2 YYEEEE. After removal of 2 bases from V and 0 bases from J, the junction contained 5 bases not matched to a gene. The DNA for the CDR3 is TGTGCCAGCAGCTTTGGAGTAGCGGGGGACCAAGAGACCCAGTACTTC. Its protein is CASSFGVAGDQETQYF.

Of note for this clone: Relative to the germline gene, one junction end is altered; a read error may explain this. CDR3 nucleotides: TGCAGCGTCGAAGAAGGACAGGGGCATGGCTACACCTTC. Translating it yields CSVEEGQGHGYTF. The chain combines TRBV29-1 with TRBJ1-2, with TRBD1 matching 9 bases. This CDR3 has 13 residues. From germline, CDR1 is SQVTM and CDR2 ANQGSEA.

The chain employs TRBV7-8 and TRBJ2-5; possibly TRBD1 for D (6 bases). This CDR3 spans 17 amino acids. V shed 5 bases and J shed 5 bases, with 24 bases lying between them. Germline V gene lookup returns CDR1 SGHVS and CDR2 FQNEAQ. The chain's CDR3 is CASSQGVSGQGLETQYF. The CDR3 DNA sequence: TGTGCCAGCAGCCAAGGAGTGAGCGGCCAGGGGTTGGAGACCCAGTACTTC.

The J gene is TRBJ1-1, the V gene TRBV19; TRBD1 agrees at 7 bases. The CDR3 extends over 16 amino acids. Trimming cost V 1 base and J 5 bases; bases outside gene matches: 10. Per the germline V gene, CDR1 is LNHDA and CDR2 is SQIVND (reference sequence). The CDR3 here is CASSIGAGGYSTEAFF. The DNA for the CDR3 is TGTGCCAGTAGTATAGGGGCAGGGGGATATTCTACTGAAGCTTTCTTT.

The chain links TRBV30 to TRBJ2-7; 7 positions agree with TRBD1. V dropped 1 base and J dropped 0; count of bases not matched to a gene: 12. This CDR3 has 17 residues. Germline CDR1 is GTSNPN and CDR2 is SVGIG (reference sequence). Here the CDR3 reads CAWSEPPGTVDSYEQYF. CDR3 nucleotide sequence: TGTGCCTGGAGTGAACCCCCCGGGACAGTAGACTCCTACGAGCAGTACTTC. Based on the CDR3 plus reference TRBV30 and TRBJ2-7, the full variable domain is SQTIHQWPATLVQPVGSPLSLECTVEGTSNPNLYWYRQAAGRGLQLLFYSVGIGQISSEVPQNLSASRPQDRQFILSSKKLLLSDSGFYLCAWSEPPGTVDSYEQYFGPGTRLTVT.

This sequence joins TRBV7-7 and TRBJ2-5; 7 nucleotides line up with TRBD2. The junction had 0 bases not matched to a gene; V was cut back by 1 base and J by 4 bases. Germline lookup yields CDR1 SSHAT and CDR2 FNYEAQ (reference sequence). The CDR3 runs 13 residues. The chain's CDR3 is CASSLGGGETQYF. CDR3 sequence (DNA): TGTGCCAGCAGCTTAGGGGGGGGAGAGACCCAGTACTTC.

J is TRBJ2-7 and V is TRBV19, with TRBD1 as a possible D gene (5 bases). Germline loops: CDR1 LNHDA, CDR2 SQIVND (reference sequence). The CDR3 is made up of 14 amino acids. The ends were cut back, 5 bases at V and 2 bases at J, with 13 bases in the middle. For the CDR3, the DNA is TGTGCCAGTAGTCCTGAGGCCAGGGCCTACGAGCAGTACTTC. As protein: CASSPEARAYEQYF.

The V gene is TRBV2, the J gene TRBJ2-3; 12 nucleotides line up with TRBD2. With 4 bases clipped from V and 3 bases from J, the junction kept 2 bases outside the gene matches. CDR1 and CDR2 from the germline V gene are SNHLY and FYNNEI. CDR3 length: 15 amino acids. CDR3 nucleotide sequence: TGTGCCAGCAGTGGACTAGCGGGAGTAACAGATACGCAGTATTTT. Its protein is CASSGLAGVTDTQYF.

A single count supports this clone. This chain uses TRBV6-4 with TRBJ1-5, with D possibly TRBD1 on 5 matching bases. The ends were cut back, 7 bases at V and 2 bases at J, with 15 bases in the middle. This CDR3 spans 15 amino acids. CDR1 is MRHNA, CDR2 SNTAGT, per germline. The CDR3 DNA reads TGTGCCAGCACAGAAGTTGGGGACGGCAATCAGCCCCAGCATTTT. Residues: CASTEVGDGNQPQHF.

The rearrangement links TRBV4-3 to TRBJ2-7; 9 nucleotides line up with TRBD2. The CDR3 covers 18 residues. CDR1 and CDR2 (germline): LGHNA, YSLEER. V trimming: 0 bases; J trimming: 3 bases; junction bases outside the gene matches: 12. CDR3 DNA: TGCGCCAGCAGCCAAGAATCAGGTGTACTAGCGGGCCACTACGAGCAGTACTTC. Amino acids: CASSQESGVLAGHYEQYF.

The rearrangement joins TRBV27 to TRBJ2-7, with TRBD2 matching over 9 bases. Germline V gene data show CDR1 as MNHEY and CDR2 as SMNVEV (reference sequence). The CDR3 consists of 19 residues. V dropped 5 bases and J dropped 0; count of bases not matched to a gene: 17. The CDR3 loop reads CASSTRGSGRSWGSYEQYF. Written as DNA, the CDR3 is TGTGCCAGCAGTACCCGAGGTAGCGGGAGAAGTTGGGGCTCCTACGAGCAGTACTTC.